This is a list of T cell receptor beta chains from one sample in a study of beta chain features in type 1 diabetes. Assay used: immunoSEQ multiplex PCR; TCRdb lists only in-frame clones, some missing. The table lists about 340,000 clones, around 8.5% of them singletons. Sequencing used central memory CD4+ T cells from blood. Source of these receptors: a man aged 30 to 39 with type 1 diabetes. The CDR3 runs from the conserved cysteine through the conserved F or W. Expanded clones are given a class, and other clones once, few, many or no size at all.

abundance: many; v_gene: TRBV4-1; CDR3aa: CASSQDHGRGATFSYEQYF
abundance: .; v_gene: TRBV4-1; CDR3aa: CASSQADRGREQYF
abundance: few; v_gene: TRBV18; CDR3aa: CASSPETGSSYEQYF
abundance: .; v_gene: TRBV27; CDR3aa: CASSRATRDSSFF
abundance: .; v_gene: TRBV19; CDR3aa: CASREGIEQYF
abundance: few; v_gene: TRBV4-3; CDR3aa: CASSQDRPINQPQHF
abundance: few; v_gene: TRBV30; CDR3aa: CAWSDPWEKLFF
abundance: .; v_gene: TRBV7-2; CDR3aa: CASSLVRGRNTEAFF
abundance: few; v_gene: TRBV29-1; CDR3aa: CSVTRQSYNSPLHF
abundance: .; v_gene: TRBV28; CDR3aa: CASSSPGDGNQPQHF
abundance: .; v_gene: TRBV18; CDR3aa: CASSDSDTQYF
abundance: .; v_gene: TRBV4-3; CDR3aa: CASSQDRGWNTGELFF
abundance: few; v_gene: TRBV14; CDR3aa: CASSQKSGSPQHF
abundance: few; v_gene: TRBV18; CDR3aa: CASSLLRDNEKLFF
abundance: few; v_gene: TRBV7-2; CDR3aa: CASSLSGTGGPDTQYF
abundance: .; v_gene: TRBV5-1; CDR3aa: CASRTGPSSQETQYF
abundance: few; v_gene: TRBV10-3; CDR3aa: CAISGSTGANTYNEQFF
abundance: few; v_gene: TRBV7-9; CDR3aa: CASSPVRAMNTEAFF
abundance: many; v_gene: TRBV30; CDR3aa: CAWSGASKNIQYF
abundance: few; v_gene: TRBV7-2; CDR3aa: CASSSTGQGGEKLFF
abundance: few; v_gene: TRBV10-3; CDR3aa: CAISDSRSGETQYF
abundance: .; v_gene: TRBV11-2; CDR3aa: CASSLEITHEQYF
abundance: few; v_gene: TRBV6-5; CDR3aa: CASSYQGGDQETQYF
abundance: few; v_gene: TRBV2; CDR3aa: CASSGDRDGYGYTF
abundance: few; v_gene: TRBV7-2; CDR3aa: CASIDRGGGNTIYF
abundance: .; v_gene: TRBV28; CDR3aa: CASSLGGQPVEQYF
abundance: few; v_gene: TRBV7-2; CDR3aa: CASSPRGVSYEQYF
abundance: .; v_gene: TRBV29-1; CDR3aa: CSADELNTEAFF
abundance: .; v_gene: TRBV9; CDR3aa: CASSVAVNTEAFF
abundance: few; v_gene: TRBV6-5; CDR3aa: CASSSLSGNTIYF
abundance: few; v_gene: TRBV2; CDR3aa: CASSTDTTTGELFF
abundance: few; v_gene: TRBV7-6; CDR3aa: CASSSGLSTDTQYF
abundance: few; v_gene: TRBV29-1; CDR3aa: CSVVPNGSYEQYF
abundance: .; v_gene: TRBV6-6; CDR3aa: CASSPGQGVNTGELFF
abundance: .; v_gene: TRBV18; CDR3aa: CASSPGLAYEQYF
abundance: .; v_gene: TRBV28; CDR3aa: CASSPLAGYEQYF
abundance: .; v_gene: TRBV15; CDR3aa: CATSRVQTRDTEAFF
abundance: few; v_gene: TRBV10-3; CDR3aa: CAITPFSYNEQFF
abundance: few; v_gene: TRBV9; CDR3aa: CASSVEDNQPQHF
abundance: .; v_gene: TRBV21-1; CDR3aa: CASTLFDGDYNSPLHF
abundance: .; v_gene: TRBV28; CDR3aa: CASIEAASSSYNSPLHF